These 9 T cell receptor beta chains were all obtained from the same sample, sequenced in a study of T cells in localized non-small cell lung cancer. Using immunoSEQ multiplex PCR, the repertoire was profiled, and TCRdb retains in-frame clones only, with some absent. The sample has 30,000 to 40,000 clones, roughly 78% seen once. The source was peripheral blood, collected before any cancer treatment. These receptors were collected from a male donor aged 60 or over with stage II squamous cell lung carcinoma.

This chain uses TRBV6-1 with TRBJ2-5; TRBD2 matches 10 bases. The J call could be wrong; TRBJ2-7 is a better fit for the DNA end. This CDR3 region has 15 residues. Germline lookup yields CDR1 MNHNS and CDR2 SASEGT. This CDR3 reads CASSEPPGLAREQYF. In nucleotides, the CDR3 is TGTGCCAGCAGTGAGCCTCCGGGACTAGCGCGCGAGCAGTACTTC.

The rearrangement joins TRBV15 to TRBJ2-7; D remains unclear. V lost 0 bases to trimming and J lost 4 bases, with 7 bases between them. Germline lookup yields CDR1 LNHNV and CDR2 YYDKDF (reference sequence). This CDR3 spans 13 amino acids. CDR3 sequence (DNA): TGTGCCACCAGCAGAGATTTTAGGTACGAGCAGTACTTC. Its protein product is CATSRDFRYEQYF.

The gene calls are TRBV18 and TRBJ1-4, with D possibly matching TRBD1 (5 bases). Germline CDR1 reads KGHSH; CDR2 reads LQKENI. V was clipped by 3 bases and J by 5 bases, with 10 bases between them. The CDR3 covers 14 residues. CDR3 sequence: CASSPRQTNEKLFF. For the CDR3, the DNA is TGTGCCAGCTCACCCCGACAGACGAATGAAAAACTGTTTTTT. The full variable domain, with the rest looked up from reference TRBV18 and TRBJ1-4, is NAGVMQNPRHLVRRRGQEARLRCSPMKGHSHVYWYRQLPEEGLKFMVYLQKENIIDESGMPKERFSAEFPKEGPSILRIQQVVRGDSAAYFCASSPRQTNEKLFFGSGTQLSVL.

The gene calls are TRBV7-2 and TRBJ1-2, with D perhaps matching TRBD1 (5 bases). The CDR3 spans 16 residues. Trimming stripped 5 bases from V and 8 bases from J, with 24 bases between. CDR1 and CDR2 from the germline V gene are SGHTA and FQGNSA. Written as DNA, the CDR3 is TGTGCCAGCAGCCAAGGTGCAGGGACTTGGATTCAAGGCTACACCTTC. Translating gives CASSQGAGTWIQGYTF.

CDR3 amino acids: CASSIFTGYNEQFF. DNA of the CDR3: TGTGCCAGCAGCATCTTCACAGGGTACAATGAGCAGTTCTTC. This chain connects TRBV5-6 to TRBJ2-1; tentative D call: TRBD1 (6 bases). V dropped 4 bases and J dropped 4 bases, with 12 bases sitting between them. This CDR3 has 14 amino acids. Germline V CDR1 and CDR2: SGHDT, YYEEEE.

This chain links TRBV30 with TRBJ2-5; TRBD1 is a possible D gene (6 bases). The CDR3 contains 14 residues. Germline values: CDR1 GTSNPN, CDR2 SVGIG (reference sequence). Trimming shortened V by 0 bases and J by 1 base, and 9 bases separated the two germline ends. CDR3 amino acids: CAWSVKGGQETQYF. The CDR3 region has the DNA TGTGCCTGGAGTGTAAAAGGGGGCCAAGAGACCCAGTACTTC.

V gene TRBV7-6 combines with J gene TRBJ1-6, with 7 bases lining up with TRBD1. Germline CDR1 SGHVS, CDR2 FNYEAQ. The CDR3 spans 13 residues. The V and J ends lost 4 bases and 7 bases, in that order; junction bases with no gene match: 1. The CDR3 region is CASSSTGNSPLHF. DNA of the CDR3: TGTGCCAGCAGCTCGACAGGGAATTCACCCCTCCACTTT.

The chain combines TRBV2 with TRBJ1-1; D unresolved. CDR3 length equals 13 residues. V was trimmed by 8 bases and J by 8 bases, leaving 18 bases between them. The germline V gene encodes CDR1 SNHLY and CDR2 FYNNEI. Here the CDR3 reads CASLLAVALEAFF. DNA for the CDR3: TGTGCCAGCCTGCTAGCAGTGGCCCTAGAAGCTTTCTTT.

This clone was picked up a small number of times. V and J are TRBV30 and TRBJ2-2; D possibly matches TRBD1 or TRBD2 (5 bases each). The CDR3 sequence is 15 residues long. V was clipped by 0 bases and J by 4 bases, with 12 bases between them. Germline V gene sequence: CDR1 GTSNPN, CDR2 SVGIG (reference sequence). CDR3 sequence reads: CAWSVQGRITGELFF. CDR3 bases: TGTGCCTGGAGTGTCCAGGGACGGATCACCGGGGAGCTGTTTTTT.